Each of the 14 T cell receptor beta chains below was sequenced from the same sample in a study of regulatory T cells in long-lasting Graves disease. Combining iRepertoire HTBI primers with Arm-PCR of CDR3 regions, the authors built TCR beta libraries. TCRdb redid the calling of the multiplex PCR reads with MiXCR, one entry per CDR3 protein. The sample holds about 340,000 distinct CDR3 sequences, roughly a fifth seen once. Time point meaning: persistent/refractory GD, antithyroid drugs over 5 years with positive TRAb. There was RNA extracted from PBMCs, and the TCR library was made from it. Sequences were derived from peripheral blood mononuclear cells (PBMCs), sampled when the disease was refractory, from a patient treated with antithyroid drugs. These receptors originate from a female donor with Graves disease.

At least ten counts were recorded for this clonotype. V and J are TRBV7-9 and TRBJ2-5, with 11 positions matching TRBD2. Per the germline V gene, CDR1 is SEHNR and CDR2 is FQNEAQ (reference sequence). The V gene end was trimmed by 1 base and the J gene end by 3 bases; junction bases not matched to a gene: 4. The length of the CDR3 is 16 residues. CDR3 region: CASSLGSSGRKETQYF. The CDR3 DNA reads as TGTGCCAGCAGCTTAGGCTCTAGCGGGAGGAAAGAGACCCAGTACTTC.

This clonotype was counted many times. The rearrangement uses TRBV12-3 or TRBV12-4 and TRBJ2-7; 9 bases line up with TRBD1. CDR3 size: 14 residues. The ends lost 5 bases at V and 3 bases at J; junction bases unmatched: 5. The DNA of the CDR3 is TGTGCCAGCAGTCACCGGGACAGGGACTACGAGCAGTACTTC. This gives the protein CASSHRDRDYEQYF.

This clonotype appeared once. Since a much larger clone is just one base distant, this may be a read error. The V gene is TRBV6-2 or TRBV6-3, the J gene TRBJ1-2; perhaps TRBD1 as D (6 bases). CDR3 size: 15 residues. Germline V gene data show CDR1 as MNHEY and CDR2 as SVGEGT. The CDR3 bases are TGTGTCAGCAGTTACTCGAGCGGACAGACCTATGGCTACACCTTC. It encodes CVSSYSSGQTYGYTF.

The chain joins TRBV6-2 or TRBV6-3 to TRBJ1-5, with 10 bases aligning to TRBD1. Trimming at V came to 4 bases and at J to 0 bases, leaving 6 bases not matched to a gene. Germline V gene data show CDR1 as MNHEY and CDR2 as SVGEGT. This CDR3 has 17 residues. In DNA form, the CDR3 reads TGTGCCAGCAGTTGGGACAGGGGCCACGGTAGCAATCAGCCCCAGCATTTT. Protein product: CASSWDRGHGSNQPQHF.

This sequence joins TRBV3-1 and TRBJ2-2; TRBD1 aligns across 12 bases. V gave up 4 bases and J gave up 4 bases; unmatched junction bases: 10. The CDR3 covers 18 residues. The germline V gene has CDR1 LGHDT and CDR2 YNNKEL (reference sequence). The CDR3 here is CASSPRGQGAPGTGELFF. CDR3 DNA sequence: TGTGCCAGCAGCCCGCGGGGACAGGGGGCGCCGGGCACCGGGGAGCTGTTTTTT. Full variable domain (missing parts from reference TRBV3-1 and TRBJ2-2): DTAVSQTPKYLVTQMGNDKSIKCEQNLGHDTMYWYKQDSKKFLKIMFSYNNKELIINETVPNRFSPKSPDKAHLNLHINSLELGDSAVYFCASSPRGQGAPGTGELFFGEGSRLTVL.

The genes are TRBV11-2 and TRBJ2-7, with D tentatively TRBD1 (5 bases). V gave up 2 bases and J gave up 4 bases, with 18 bases separating them. Germline CDR1 reads SGHAT; CDR2 reads FQNNGV. CDR3 size: 16 residues. The chain's CDR3 is CASSLRGKPLFYEQYF. DNA of the CDR3: TGTGCCAGCAGCTTAAGGGGCAAGCCCTTATTTTACGAGCAGTACTTC.

The chain carries TRBV7-9 and TRBJ2-2; 10 bases line up with TRBD1. The CDR3 has 15 amino acids. V dropped 6 bases and J dropped 6; count of bases not matched to a gene: 7. Germline loops: CDR1 SEHNR, CDR2 FQNEAQ (reference sequence). The CDR3 nucleotides are TGTGCCAGCAGAACCGGACAGGGGGAGGCCGGGGAGCTGTTTTTT. Translating gives CASRTGQGEAGELFF.

V and J are TRBV30 and TRBJ1-1; possible D gene TRBD1, 6 bases. Germline lookup yields CDR1 GTSNPN and CDR2 SVGIG (reference sequence). The CDR3 sequence is 13 residues long. V lost 1 base, J lost 11 bases, and 17 bases lay in between. CDR3: CAWSGNREGGAFF. In DNA form, the CDR3 reads TGTGCCTGGAGTGGCAACAGGGAAGGGGGGGCTTTCTTT.

This clonotype was observed a few times. The chain links TRBV24-1 to TRBJ2-2, with a weak D call TRBD1 (6 bases). The CDR3 length is 15 residues. Trimming removed 4 bases from V and 4 bases from J, with 12 bases in between. Per germline, CDR1 KGHDR and CDR2 SFDVKD. The CDR3, as DNA: TGTGCCACCAGTGACTGGGGGCTTCCCACCGGGGAGCTGTTTTTT. It encodes CATSDWGLPTGELFF.

This clonotype has a count of ten or more. The chain links TRBV7-6 to TRBJ1-2, with D tentatively TRBD1 (6 bases). CDR3 size: 16 residues. Germline loops: CDR1 SGHVS, CDR2 FNYEAQ. Deletions cut 3 bases from V and 6 bases from J, with 20 bases between. CDR3 protein: CASSFKGGGDPDGYTF. CDR3 nucleotides: TGTGCCAGCAGCTTTAAGGGGGGCGGCGATCCCGATGGCTACACCTTC.

In its sample, this clonotype was seen many times. This chain joins TRBV28 and TRBJ1-5; 7 bases match TRBD1. V dropped 6 bases and J dropped 5; count of bases not matched to a gene: 13. Germline assignment: CDR1 MDHEN and CDR2 SYDVKM. This CDR3 spans 16 amino acids. Written as DNA, the CDR3 is TGTGCCAGCAGACAGTTCCACAGGGGAGGCGATCAGCCCCAGCATTTT. It yields the protein CASRQFHRGGDQPQHF.

The CDR3 DNA reads TGTGCCAGCCTCACCCCGACTAGCGGGAGAAGGAATACGCAGTATTTT. Translating it yields CASLTPTSGRRNTQYF. V gene TRBV28 combines with J gene TRBJ2-3; 12 nucleotides agree with TRBD2. Losses at the gene ends were 8 bases for V and 7 bases for J; bases not matched to a gene: 13. CDR3 length: 16 residues. Germline-derived CDR1 and CDR2 are MDHEN and SYDVKM.

This clonotype has a count of ten or more. The V gene is TRBV12-5, the J gene TRBJ1-5; 9 nucleotides match TRBD1. The trim removed 2 bases at V and 7 bases at J, leaving 9 bases unmatched. The germline V gene has CDR1 LGHNT and CDR2 FRNRAP. The length of the CDR3 is 16 residues. Written as DNA, the CDR3 is TGTGCTAGTGGTTTGCTTCTGGACAGGGGAGGACAGCCCCAGCATTTT. Residues: CASGLLLDRGGQPQHF.

This clonotype was counted a few times. The chain recombines TRBV10-3 with TRBJ1-3, with 8 bases aligning to TRBD1. The CDR3 is made up of 15 amino acids. Germline V lookup: CDR1 ENHRY, CDR2 SYGVKD. V lost 6 bases and J lost 4; bases outside the gene matches: 8. In nucleotides, the CDR3 is TGTGCCATCAGCGGGGGACAGGCGCTGGGAAACACCATATATTTT. Translating it yields CAISGGQALGNTIYF.